This T cell receptor beta chain was found in a study of OX40 agonist ivuxolimab in advanced cancers. Study conclusions and caveats: CD8+ T cells showed, on average, more clonal expansion than CD4+ cells. Clonal expansion was among the lowest in partial responders at 0.1-3.0 mg/kg, especially CD8+. CD4+ and CD8+ blood T cells expanded clonally by week 6 at 0.1 to 3.0 mg/kg.

The CDR3 is 15 residues long. The V gene lost 3 bases and the J gene lost 4 bases, with 15 bases spanning the gap. Germline-derived CDR1 and CDR2 are MNHEY and SMNVEV (reference sequence). The timepoints at which blood was sampled were baseline, cycle 4 day 1, and cycle 7 day 1. TCRdb keeps only in-frame clones here, not all; method: immunoSEQ multiplex PCR. The sample lists about 100,000 clones; roughly 80% were seen once. Comments on this clone: Its antigen is undetermined.

This receptor was taken from an adult with an advanced solid tumor such as melanoma, head and neck, liver or kidney cancer. The chain joins TRBV27 to TRBJ1-1; the D gene is possibly TRBD1 (5 bases). The sequenced sample was CD4+ or CD8+ T cells sorted from blood, obtained in a trial of the OX40 agonist ivuxolimab. CDR3 coding DNA: TGTGCCAGCAGTTTTTATAGGGGTGAAAGCACTGAAGCTTTCTTT. Protein: CASSFYRGESTEAFF.